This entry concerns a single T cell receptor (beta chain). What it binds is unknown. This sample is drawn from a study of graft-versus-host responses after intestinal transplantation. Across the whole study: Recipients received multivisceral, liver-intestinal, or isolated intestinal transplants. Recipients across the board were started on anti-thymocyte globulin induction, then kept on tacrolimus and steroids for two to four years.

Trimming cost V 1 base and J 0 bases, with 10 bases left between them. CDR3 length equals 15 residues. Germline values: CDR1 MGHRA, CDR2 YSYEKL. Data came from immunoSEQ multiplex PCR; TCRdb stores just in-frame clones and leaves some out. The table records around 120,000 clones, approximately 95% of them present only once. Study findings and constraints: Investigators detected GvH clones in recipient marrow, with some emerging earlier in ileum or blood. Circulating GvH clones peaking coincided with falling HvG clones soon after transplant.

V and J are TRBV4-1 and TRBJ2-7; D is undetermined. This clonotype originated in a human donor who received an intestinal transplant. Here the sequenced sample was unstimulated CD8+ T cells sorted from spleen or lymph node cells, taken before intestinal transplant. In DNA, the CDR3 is TGCGCCAGCAGCCAAGCACATACTCCCTCCTACGAGCAGTACTTC. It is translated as CASSQAHTPSYEQYF.